This T cell receptor (beta chain) stems from a study of beta chain features in type 1 diabetes. Study background: Across every sample, around 98 million sorted cells were examined in total.

Expressed TCRB transcripts were sequenced after all isolated RNA was converted to cDNA. Profiled with immunoSEQ multiplex PCR; TCRdb holds only in-frame clones, not every one. This sample has about 650,000 clones; roughly 12% occur once, and the top ten carry 0.09% to 0.15%. This clone was detected only a few times. The antigen remains unidentified. Study observations and caveats: Patients' naive, central memory and Treg TCRB repertoires seemed closer to one another than those of healthy donors. Insertions were fewer and deletions more numerous at VDJ junctions in type 1 diabetes patients. PCR might show a preference for shorter templates, equally across patients and controls. In every one of the four CD4+ subsets, TCRB CDR3s were moderately but significantly shorter in Type 1 diabetes patients.

Deletions cut 1 base from V and 0 bases from J, with 10 bases between. The CDR3 loop spans 16 amino acids. Germline V gene sequence: CDR1 LNHDA, CDR2 SQIVND (reference sequence). V is TRBV19 and J is TRBJ2-1; D perhaps matches TRBD2 (5 bases). Input material: naive CD4+ T cells from blood. This sequence was found in a man between 25 and 39 years old with type 1 diabetes. In DNA form, the CDR3 reads TGTGCCAGTAGTATAGTTGATGGGAGCTCCTACAATGAGCAGTTCTTC. Its protein product is CASSIVDGSSYNEQFF.